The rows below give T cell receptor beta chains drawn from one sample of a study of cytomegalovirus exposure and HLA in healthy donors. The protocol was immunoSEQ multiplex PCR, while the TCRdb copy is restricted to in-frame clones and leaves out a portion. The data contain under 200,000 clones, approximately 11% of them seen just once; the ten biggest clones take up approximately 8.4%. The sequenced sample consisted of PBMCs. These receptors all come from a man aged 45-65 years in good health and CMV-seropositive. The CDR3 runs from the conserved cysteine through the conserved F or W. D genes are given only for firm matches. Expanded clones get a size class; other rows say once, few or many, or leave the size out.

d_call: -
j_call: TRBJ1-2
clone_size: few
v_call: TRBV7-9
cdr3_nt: TGTGCCAGCAGCTTAGGACAGGACGACTATGGCTACACCTTC
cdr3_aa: CASSLGQDDYGYTF

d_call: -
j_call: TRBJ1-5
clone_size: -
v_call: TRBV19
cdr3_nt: TGTGCCAGTAGTACAATGGGTCAGGGAAGGAGCAATCAGCCCCAGCATTTT
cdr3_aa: CASSTMGQGRSNQPQHF

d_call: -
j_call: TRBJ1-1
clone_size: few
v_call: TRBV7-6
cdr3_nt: TGTGCCAGCAGCCTTGAGATGAACACTGAAGCTTTCTTT
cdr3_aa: CASSLEMNTEAFF

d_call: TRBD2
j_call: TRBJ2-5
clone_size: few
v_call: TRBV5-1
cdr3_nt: TGCGCCAGCACCCGCGGCGGGGGGACGATAGAGACCCAGTACTTC
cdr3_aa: CASTRGGGTIETQYF

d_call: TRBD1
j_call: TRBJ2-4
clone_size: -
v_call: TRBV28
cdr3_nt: TGTGCCAGCAGTTTACAGGGGGTCAACATTCAGTACTTC
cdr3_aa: CASSLQGVNIQYF

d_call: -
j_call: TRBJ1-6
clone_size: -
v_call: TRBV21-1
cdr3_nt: TGTGCCAGCAGCAAAATTAGGGACAGGGGAGATAATTCACCCCTCCACTTT
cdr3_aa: CASSKIRDRGDNSPLHF

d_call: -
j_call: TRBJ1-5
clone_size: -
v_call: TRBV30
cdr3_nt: TGTGCCTGGAGCAGCGACAGAAATCAGCCCCAGCATTTT
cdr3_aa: CAWSSDRNQPQHF

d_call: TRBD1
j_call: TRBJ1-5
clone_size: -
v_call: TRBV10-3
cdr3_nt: TGTGCCATCAGTGAGTCGAAGGGGGCAACGCGCAATCAGCCCCAGCATTTT
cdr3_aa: CAISESKGATRNQPQHF

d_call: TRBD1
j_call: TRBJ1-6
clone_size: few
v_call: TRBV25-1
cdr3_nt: TGTGCCAGCAGTGGGACAGGGAGAAATTCACCCCTCCACTTT
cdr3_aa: CASSGTGRNSPLHF

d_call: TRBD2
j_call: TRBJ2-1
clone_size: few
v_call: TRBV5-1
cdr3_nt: TGCGCCAGCAGCCTAAGGACTAGCGGGGGGGCTATAGAGCAGTTCTTC
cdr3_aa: CASSLRTSGGAIEQFF

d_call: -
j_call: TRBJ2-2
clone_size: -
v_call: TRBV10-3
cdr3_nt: TGTGCCATCAGTGGGCTCGGGGGGCGTACCGGGGAGCTGTTTTTT
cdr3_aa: CAISGLGGRTGELFF

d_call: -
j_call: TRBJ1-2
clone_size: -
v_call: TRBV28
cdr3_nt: TGTGCCAGCAGTTTATATGGGAGAGGGGGCTACACCTTC
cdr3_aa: CASSLYGRGGYTF

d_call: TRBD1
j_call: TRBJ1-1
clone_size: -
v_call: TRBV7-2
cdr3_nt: TGTGCCAGCAGCTTAGTGGAGACAGGGGGTTTTGAAGCTTTCTTT
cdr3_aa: CASSLVETGGFEAFF

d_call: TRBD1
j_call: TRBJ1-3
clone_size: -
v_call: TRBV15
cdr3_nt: TGTGCCACCAGCAGAGGACAGGGGACTGGAAACACCATATATTTT
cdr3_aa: CATSRGQGTGNTIYF

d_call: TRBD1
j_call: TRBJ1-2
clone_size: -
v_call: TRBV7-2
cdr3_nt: TGTGCCAGCAGCCCACAGGGGGGCGATGGCTACACCTTC
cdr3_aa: CASSPQGGDGYTF

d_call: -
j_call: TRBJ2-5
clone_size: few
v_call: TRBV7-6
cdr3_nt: TGTGCCAGCAGCCTCCCGAGAGAGACCCAGTACTTC
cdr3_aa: CASSLPRETQYF

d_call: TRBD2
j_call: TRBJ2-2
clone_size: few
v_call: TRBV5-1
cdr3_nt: TGCGCCAGCAGCTGGACTAGCGGGAACACCGGGGAGCTGTTTTTT
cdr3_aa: CASSWTSGNTGELFF

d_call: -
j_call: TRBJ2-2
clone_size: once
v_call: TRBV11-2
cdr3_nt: TGTGCCAGCAGCTTAGATAGGGGCACCGGGGAGCTGTTTTTT
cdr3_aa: CASSLDRGTGELFF

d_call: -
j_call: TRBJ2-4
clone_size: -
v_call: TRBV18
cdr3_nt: TGTGCCAGCTCAGTCCAGATAGCCAACATTCAGTACTTC
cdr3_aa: CASSVQIANIQYF

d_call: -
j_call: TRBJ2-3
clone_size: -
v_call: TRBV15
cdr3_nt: TGTGCCACCAGCAGAGATATCGGGGCAGATACGCAGTATTTT
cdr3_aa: CATSRDIGADTQYF

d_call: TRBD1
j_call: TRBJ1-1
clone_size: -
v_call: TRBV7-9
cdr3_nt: TGTGCCAGCAGCTTAGCCGGGACAGGGCAGAATGAAGCTTTCTTT
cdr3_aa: CASSLAGTGQNEAFF

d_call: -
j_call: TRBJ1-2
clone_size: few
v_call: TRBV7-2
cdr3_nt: TGTGCCAGCAGCGTCGGAGACGCTAACTATGGCTACACCTTC
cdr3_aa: CASSVGDANYGYTF

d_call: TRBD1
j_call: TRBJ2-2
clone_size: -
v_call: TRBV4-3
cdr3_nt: TGCGCCAGCAGCCAGATAGGGACAGGGGACACCGGGGAGCTGTTTTTT
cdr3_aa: CASSQIGTGDTGELFF

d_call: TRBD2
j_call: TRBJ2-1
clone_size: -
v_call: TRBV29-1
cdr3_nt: TGCAGCGTTGGACTAGCGGGACCTGGGGAGCAGTTCTTC
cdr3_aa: CSVGLAGPGEQFF

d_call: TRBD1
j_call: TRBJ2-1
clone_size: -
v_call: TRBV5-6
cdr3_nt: TGTGCCAGCAGACCGGGACAGTTATATACCCCCTCCCACAATGAGCAGTTCTTC
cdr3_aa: CASRPGQLYTPSHNEQFF

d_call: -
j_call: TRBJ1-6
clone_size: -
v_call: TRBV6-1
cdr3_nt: TGTGCCAGCACTTCTATGGGGTCGGGGTCACCCCTCCACTTT
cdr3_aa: CASTSMGSGSPLHF

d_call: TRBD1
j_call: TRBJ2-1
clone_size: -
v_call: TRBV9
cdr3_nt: TGTGCCAGCAGCGCACGACAGGGTGAAGATGAGCAGTTCTTC
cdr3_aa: CASSARQGEDEQFF

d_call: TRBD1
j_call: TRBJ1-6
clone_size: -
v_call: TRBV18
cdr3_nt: TGTGCCAGCTCACTATCTACAGGGGATAATTCACCCCTCCACTTT
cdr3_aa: CASSLSTGDNSPLHF

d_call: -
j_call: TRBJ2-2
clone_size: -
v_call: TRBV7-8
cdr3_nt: TGTGCCAGCAGCTTATTGGTCGCGGGGCCGGGGAACACCGGGGAGCTGTTTTTT
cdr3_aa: CASSLLVAGPGNTGELFF

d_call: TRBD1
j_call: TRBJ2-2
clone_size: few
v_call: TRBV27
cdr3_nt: TGTGCCAGCAGTTCCGGCCGGGACAGGGCCGCCGGGGAGCTGTTTTTT
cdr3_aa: CASSSGRDRAAGELFF

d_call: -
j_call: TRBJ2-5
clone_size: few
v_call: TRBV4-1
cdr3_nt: TGCGCCAGCAGCCAAGGCGGGGTCCTCCCTGGCGAGACCCAGTACTTC
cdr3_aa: CASSQGGVLPGETQYF